The 12 T cell receptor beta chains presented below share a single source sample, sequenced in a study of graft-versus-host responses after intestinal transplantation. Method: immunoSEQ multiplex PCR; TCRdb's copy keeps in-frame clones and lacks some. The sample carries around 110,000 clones, approximately 93% recorded once. These receptors are not linked to any known antigen. The material was unstimulated CD8+ T cells sorted from spleen or lymph node cells, obtained before transplant. The source is a human donor who was the organ donor for an intestinal transplant.

J is TRBJ2-1 and V is TRBV4-1; TRBD2 agrees at 8 bases. This CDR3 is 14 amino acids long. CDR1 MGHRA and CDR2 YSYEKL come from the germline V gene. J gave up 5 bases and V 4 bases, and 4 bases lay outside the gene matches. The CDR3 reads CASSPGLVDNEQFF. CDR3 DNA: TGCGCCAGCAGCCCGGGACTAGTCGACAATGAGCAGTTCTTC.

The chain couples TRBV9 to TRBJ2-7, with a tentative D call TRBD1 (6 bases). V lost 7 bases to trimming and J lost 9 bases, with 20 bases between them. Germline values: CDR1 SGDLS, CDR2 YYNGEE. CDR3 length: 13 residues. The CDR3 here is CASSRPGTTGQYF. As DNA, the CDR3 is TGTGCCAGCTCCCGACCAGGGACAACCGGGCAGTACTTC.

This chain links TRBV6-1 with TRBJ2-2; D is undetermined. The CDR3 has 12 amino acids. Germline CDR1 is MNHNS and CDR2 is SASEGT. V was trimmed by 8 bases and J by 4 bases, leaving 8 bases between them. DNA of the CDR3: TGTGCCAGCCTGTTTGGCACCGGGGAGCTGTTTTTT. It translates to CASLFGTGELFF.

This clone was detected once. This chain uses TRBV6-6 with TRBJ2-3; D call uncertain. Germline CDR1 MNHNY, CDR2 SVGAGI (reference sequence). The CDR3 extends over 14 amino acids. V lost 8 bases and J lost 4, with 16 bases in between. The CDR3 sequence is CASVNGTYSDTQYF. CDR3 DNA sequence: TGTGCCAGCGTCAATGGAACATACTCAGATACGCAGTATTTT.

This clone was recorded a few times. The chain couples TRBV11-2 to TRBJ2-7; D gene ambiguous. V gave up 2 bases and J gave up 4 bases, with 9 bases separating them. The CDR3 has 13 residues. Germline CDR1 SGHAT, CDR2 FQNNGV. This CDR3 is CASSLRSSYEQYF. The CDR3 coding sequence is TGTGCCAGCAGCTTAAGGTCCTCGTACGAGCAGTACTTC.

The V gene is TRBV19, the J gene TRBJ1-3, with a weak D call TRBD1 (6 bases). Trimming took off 7 bases at V and 4 bases at J, with 14 bases between the two ends. The CDR3 is made up of 14 amino acids. The germline CDR1 and CDR2 sequences are LNHDA and SQIVND (reference sequence). The CDR3 nucleotides read TGTGCCAGTACCTACAGCGGACAGGGAAACACCATATATTTT. Translated: CASTYSGQGNTIYF.

The CDR3 DNA is TGTGCCAGCAGTTATCCTCTGGGGGCGAACACTGAAGCTTTCTTT. Protein sequence: CASSYPLGANTEAFF. The chain joins TRBV6-6 to TRBJ1-1; D may be TRBD1 (6 bases). The CDR3 consists of 15 residues. Germline-derived CDR1 and CDR2 are MNHNY and SVGAGI (reference sequence). The germline V and J ends were trimmed by 3 bases and 1 base, with 12 bases remaining between them.

The chain has TRBV13 and TRBJ2-7; 15 positions match TRBD2. The length of the CDR3 is 15 residues. J lost 2 bases, V lost 5 bases, and 1 base had no gene match. The V gene's germline CDR1 is PRHDT and CDR2 FYEKMQ (reference sequence). CDR3 coding DNA: TGTGCCAGCAGCCGGACTAGCGGGAGGGCCTACGAGCAGTACTTC. Protein product: CASSRTSGRAYEQYF.

This rearrangement joins TRBV15 to TRBJ2-1; 8 bases line up with TRBD2. The CDR3 totals 17 residues. Germline trimming cut 0 bases from V and 8 bases from J; bases unmatched to any gene: 12. From germline, CDR1 is LNHNV and CDR2 YYDKDF (reference sequence). The CDR3 protein is CATSRETSLAGLDEQFF. CDR3 bases: TGTGCCACCAGCAGAGAGACCTCATTAGCGGGACTGGATGAGCAGTTCTTC.

This clone was picked up one time. The genes are TRBV7-9 and TRBJ1-1, with D tentatively TRBD1 (6 bases). This CDR3 is 14 amino acids long. Trimming shortened V by 6 bases and J by 5 bases, and 16 bases separated the two germline ends. CDR1 SEHNR and CDR2 FQNEAQ come from the germline V gene (reference sequence). The CDR3 DNA reads TGTGCCAGCAGTTCCCCGGGGGCGAGTACTGAAGCTTTCTTT. Translation: CASSSPGASTEAFF.

The chain employs TRBV7-7 and TRBJ2-1, with D possibly TRBD2 on 5 matching bases. The CDR3 is made up of 13 amino acids. In germline, CDR1 is SSHAT, CDR2 FNYEAQ (reference sequence). The V end was cut by 6 bases, the J end by 8 bases, with 14 bases between. CDR3 region: CASSSSPGDEQFF. CDR3 DNA sequence: TGTGCCAGCAGTTCCTCCCCCGGGGATGAGCAGTTCTTC.

This clone has just one count. The chain joins TRBV6-1 to TRBJ1-3, with TRBD1 as a possible D gene (5 bases). Between the trimmed V and J ends, which lost 6 bases and 2 bases, there was a span of 14 bases. The CDR3 consists of 15 residues. Germline V gives CDR1 MNHNS, CDR2 SASEGT. The CDR3 is CASSVDRGTGNTIYF. Written as DNA, the CDR3 is TGTGCCAGCAGCGTTGACAGAGGGACTGGAAACACCATATATTTT.